These 10 T cell receptor beta chains were all obtained from the same sample, sequenced in a study of blood T cells in healthy people across ages. The second PCR ran roughly 6 to 11 cycles with a sample-barcoded 5' primer and J-beta primers. Each CDR3 protein gets one entry after TCRdb re-called the 5' RACE reads with MiXCR. The profile shows around 1.7 million distinct CDR3 sequences, about 30% of them singletons. Sequenced: blood. The receptors stem from a woman in her 30s in good health.

The table lists this clonotype with many counts. The chain combines TRBV10-3 with TRBJ2-1; no definite D call. Germline CDR1 is ENHRY and CDR2 is SYGVKD. V was cut by 2 bases and J by 6 bases, with 11 bases left in between. The CDR3 loop spans 14 amino acids. CDR3 loop: CAISEHAPPNEQFF. The CDR3 nucleotides read TGTGCCATCAGTGAGCACGCCCCCCCCAATGAGCAGTTCTTC.

A few counts support this clonotype. The V gene is TRBV20-1, the J gene TRBJ2-7, with D possibly called TRBD1 or TRBD2 (5 bases each). Germline assignment: CDR1 DFQATT and CDR2 SNEGSKA (reference sequence). This CDR3 contains 13 residues. Trimming took 6 bases from V and 0 from J, leaving 12 bases between them. CDR3: CSARDADSYEQYF. In DNA form, the CDR3 reads TGCAGTGCAAGGGACGCCGACTCCTACGAGCAGTACTTC.

Here the CDR3 DNA reads TGTGCCAGCAGCCCCCGGATCCCCGGGAGCGAGCAGTACTTC. Its translation: CASSPRIPGSEQYF. This chain joins TRBV7-2 and TRBJ2-5; a possible D gene is TRBD2 (6 bases). The last part of the DNA fits TRBJ2-7 better; the J call may be wrong. This CDR3 has 14 amino acids. Germline V gene data show CDR1 as SGHTA and CDR2 as FQGNSA.

This clonotype showed up just a few times. Here the CDR3 reads CSGGDRARFNEQFF. The DNA of the CDR3 is TGCAGCGGGGGGGACAGGGCCCGTTTCAATGAGCAGTTCTTC. This sequence joins TRBV29-1 and TRBJ2-1; 9 bases line up with TRBD1. Germline V lookup: CDR1 SQVTM, CDR2 ANQGSEA. Trimming removed 7 bases from V and 6 bases from J; junction bases left unmatched: 10. This CDR3 comprises 14 residues.

Concerning this clonotype: A much larger clonotype is one base distant, so this may be a read error. This rearrangement joins TRBV12-3 or TRBV12-4 to TRBJ2-4; 8 nucleotides line up with TRBD2. This CDR3 is built from 14 residues. With V trimmed by 6 bases and J by 13 bases, 14 bases remained unmatched. In DNA, the CDR3 is TGTGCCAGCAGCCCCCCGGGGGGGCCATCCAAGCAGTACTTC. This translates into CASSPPGGPSKQYF.

The gene calls are TRBV4-3 and TRBJ1-2, with D uncertain. In germline, CDR1 is LGHNA, CDR2 YSLEER. The CDR3 runs 15 residues. With 0 bases removed from V and 2 bases from J, the gap between germline ends came to 10 bases. The CDR3 nucleotides are TGCGCCAGCAGCCAAGATCCGTCTGGAAACTATGGCTACACCTTC. It translates to CASSQDPSGNYGYTF.

To note about this clonotype: A read error is possible here, since a much larger clone lies one base away. V and J are TRBV9 and TRBJ1-1, with a tentative D call TRBD1 (6 bases). The CDR3 length is 13 residues. The ends were cut back, 0 bases at V and 3 bases at J, with 6 bases in the middle. Germline values: CDR1 SGDLS, CDR2 YYNGEE. CDR3 in DNA: TGTGCCAGCAGCGTAGCAGGGGACACTGAAGCTTTCTTT. Residues: CASSVAGDTEAFF.

In its sample, this clonotype was seen a few times. This chain joins TRBV6-5 and TRBJ1-5; D gene unclear. V lost 9 bases to trimming and J lost 2 bases, with 17 bases between them. Germline V gene data show CDR1 as MNHEY and CDR2 as SVGAGI. The CDR3 consists of 15 residues. The CDR3 DNA sequence: TGTGCCAGTGGGTCCGGTGACGGTGGCAATCAGCCCCAGCATTTT. This codes for CASGSGDGGNQPQHF.

The rearrangement joins TRBV6-4 to TRBJ2-7; TRBD2 agrees at 10 bases. V gave up 0 bases and J gave up 7 bases; unmatched junction bases: 6. This CDR3 is 15 amino acids long. CDR1 is MRHNA, CDR2 SNTAGT, per germline. The CDR3 spells CASSDSAGGPVEQYF. The CDR3 DNA is TGTGCCAGCAGTGACTCAGCGGGGGGGCCGGTTGAGCAGTACTTC.

The V and J genes are TRBV29-1 and TRBJ2-7, with 15 bases fitting TRBD2. CDR1 is SQVTM and CDR2 is ANQGSEA in the germline V gene. V trimming: 4 bases; J trimming: 2 bases; junction bases outside the gene matches: 9. The CDR3 is made up of 17 amino acids. The CDR3 sequence is CSVGGTSGRMMTYEQYF. The DNA for the CDR3 is TGCAGCGTTGGCGGGACTAGCGGGAGGATGATGACCTACGAGCAGTACTTC.